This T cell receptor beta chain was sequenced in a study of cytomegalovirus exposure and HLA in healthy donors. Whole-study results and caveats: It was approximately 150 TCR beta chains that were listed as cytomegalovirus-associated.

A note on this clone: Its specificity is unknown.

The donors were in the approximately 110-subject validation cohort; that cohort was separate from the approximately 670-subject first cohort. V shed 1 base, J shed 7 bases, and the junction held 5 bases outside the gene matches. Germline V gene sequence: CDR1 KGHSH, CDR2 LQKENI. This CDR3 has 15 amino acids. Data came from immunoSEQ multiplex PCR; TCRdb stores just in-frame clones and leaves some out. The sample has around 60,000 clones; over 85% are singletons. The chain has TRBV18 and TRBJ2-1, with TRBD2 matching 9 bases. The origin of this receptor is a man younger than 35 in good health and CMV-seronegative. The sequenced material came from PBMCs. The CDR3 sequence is CASSPLAGDRNEQFF. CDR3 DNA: TGTGCCAGCTCACCACTAGCGGGAGACCGGAATGAGCAGTTCTTC.